The rows below give T cell receptor beta chains drawn from one sample of a study of PD-1 blockade in classical Hodgkin lymphoma. The repertoire was sequenced with immunoSEQ multiplex PCR; TCRdb's copy has only in-frame clones and lacks some. The sample yields about 30,000 clones, less than 90% seen once. The source material was CD4+ T cells from blood. The receptors come from a human donor with classical Hodgkin lymphoma. Each CDR3 is given with its conserved first and last residue. A D gene is named only where the DNA matches it firmly. The size entry is marked missing in some rows and otherwise reads once, few, many or a size class.

v_gene: TRBV2; d_gene: .; abundance: .; j_gene: TRBJ1-6; CDR3nt: TGTGCCAGCAGTAAGGGCCCAAATTCACCCCTCCACTTT; CDR3aa: CASSKGPNSPLHF
v_gene: TRBV28; d_gene: .; abundance: .; j_gene: TRBJ2-7; CDR3nt: TGTGCCAGCAGTTCGACTATCGGACCACAAAACGGGCAGTACTTC; CDR3aa: CASSSTIGPQNGQYF
v_gene: TRBV5-1; d_gene: TRBD1; abundance: .; j_gene: TRBJ2-3; CDR3nt: TGCGCCAGCAGCTTAACAGGGGCAGATACGCAGTATTTT; CDR3aa: CASSLTGADTQYF
v_gene: TRBV4-1; d_gene: .; abundance: .; j_gene: TRBJ2-3; CDR3nt: TGCGCCAGCAGCCAGAGTGGGGGGAGAGGATCAGATACGCAGTATTTT; CDR3aa: CASSQSGGRGSDTQYF
v_gene: TRBV2; d_gene: .; abundance: few; j_gene: TRBJ1-5; CDR3nt: TGTGCCAGCAGTGAAGCACGCGGGTATAGTCAGCCCCAGCATTTT; CDR3aa: CASSEARGYSQPQHF
v_gene: TRBV11-1; d_gene: TRBD1; abundance: once; j_gene: TRBJ2-7; CDR3nt: TGTGCCAGCAGCTTAGCGGGACAGGGGTCAACTTACGAGCAGTACTTC; CDR3aa: CASSLAGQGSTYEQYF
v_gene: TRBV5-4; d_gene: .; abundance: .; j_gene: TRBJ2-7; CDR3nt: TGTGCCAGCAGCGGCCCGGGGCCGAACTCCTACGAGCAGTACTTC; CDR3aa: CASSGPGPNSYEQYF
v_gene: TRBV4-1; d_gene: .; abundance: .; j_gene: TRBJ2-1; CDR3nt: TGCGCCAGCAGCCCCCGGGTCCCTTACAATGAGCAGTTCTTC; CDR3aa: CASSPRVPYNEQFF
v_gene: TRBV5-1; d_gene: .; abundance: .; j_gene: TRBJ2-1; CDR3nt: TGCGCCAGCAGCTTGGAGGGCAATGAGCAGTTCTTC; CDR3aa: CASSLEGNEQFF
v_gene: TRBV5-1; d_gene: .; abundance: .; j_gene: TRBJ2-3; CDR3nt: TGCGCCAGCAGCTTGGAGGTCTCCCCAGATACGCAGTATTTT; CDR3aa: CASSLEVSPDTQYF
v_gene: TRBV27; d_gene: .; abundance: .; j_gene: TRBJ2-7; CDR3nt: TGTGCCAGCAGTTTATCGACCTTCTGGGACTACGAGCAGTACTTC; CDR3aa: CASSLSTFWDYEQYF
v_gene: TRBV28; d_gene: TRBD1; abundance: .; j_gene: TRBJ1-2; CDR3nt: TGTGCCAGCAGTTCAGGACAGGATTATGGCTACACCTTC; CDR3aa: CASSSGQDYGYTF
v_gene: TRBV5-1; d_gene: .; abundance: .; j_gene: TRBJ2-3; CDR3nt: TGCGCCAGCAGCTTGGAACGGATCACAGATACGCAGTATTTT; CDR3aa: CASSLERITDTQYF
v_gene: TRBV5-4; d_gene: TRBD2; abundance: .; j_gene: TRBJ2-1; CDR3nt: TGTGCCAGCAGCTTGGATGGGGGGACCTTAGCGGGCAACAATGAGCAGTTCTTC; CDR3aa: CASSLDGGTLAGNNEQFF
v_gene: TRBV2; d_gene: TRBD2; abundance: .; j_gene: TRBJ2-1; CDR3nt: TGTGCCAGCAGTGAAGAGGGACTAACTTTCAATGAGCAGTTCTTC; CDR3aa: CASSEEGLTFNEQFF
v_gene: TRBV5-1; d_gene: TRBD1; abundance: .; j_gene: TRBJ1-2; CDR3nt: TGCGCCAGCAGCCCGACAGGGGAGAACTATGGCTACACCTTC; CDR3aa: CASSPTGENYGYTF
v_gene: TRBV11-2; d_gene: TRBD1; abundance: .; j_gene: TRBJ1-3; CDR3nt: TGTGCCAGCAGCCTTGACAGGGCGGCTGGAAACACCATATATTTT; CDR3aa: CASSLDRAAGNTIYF
v_gene: TRBV6-5; d_gene: .; abundance: once; j_gene: TRBJ2-1; CDR3nt: TGTGCCAGCAGTTACTCTGGGACAACCTACAATGAGCAGTTCTTC; CDR3aa: CASSYSGTTYNEQFF
v_gene: TRBV5-1; d_gene: .; abundance: .; j_gene: TRBJ2-5; CDR3nt: TGCGCCAGCAGCTTGCAGTCGGGGGTCTCCGAGACCCAGTACTTC; CDR3aa: CASSLQSGVSETQYF
v_gene: TRBV10-3; d_gene: .; abundance: once; j_gene: TRBJ1-1; CDR3nt: TGTGCCGTGACCGGGACACCAAACACTGAAGCTTTCTTT; CDR3aa: CAVTGTPNTEAFF
v_gene: TRBV6-5; d_gene: TRBD2; abundance: .; j_gene: TRBJ2-1; CDR3nt: TGTGCCAGCTCCTCGCTAGCGGGCCCCTACAATGAGCAGTTCTTC; CDR3aa: CASSSLAGPYNEQFF
v_gene: TRBV10-2; d_gene: .; abundance: once; j_gene: TRBJ2-2; CDR3nt: TGCGCCAGTGACCTCCGGGACTCCACGAACACCGGGGAGCTGTTTTTT; CDR3aa: CASDLRDSTNTGELFF
v_gene: TRBV7-2; d_gene: .; abundance: .; j_gene: TRBJ2-1; CDR3nt: TGTGCCAGCAAGCTGGCTAGCATCGGTGAGCAGTTCTTC; CDR3aa: CASKLASIGEQFF
v_gene: TRBV5-6; d_gene: TRBD1; abundance: once; j_gene: TRBJ2-7; CDR3nt: TGTGCCAGCAGCCTGACAGGGTACGCCTACGAGCAGTACTTC; CDR3aa: CASSLTGYAYEQYF
v_gene: TRBV9; d_gene: .; abundance: .; j_gene: TRBJ2-5; CDR3nt: TGTGCCAGCAGCGACCAGGGGTTGGCCCAGTACTTC; CDR3aa: CASSDQGLAQYF
v_gene: TRBV6-1; d_gene: .; abundance: .; j_gene: TRBJ1-3; CDR3nt: TGTGCCAGCAGTGATACGGGCCGAAACACCATATATTTT; CDR3aa: CASSDTGRNTIYF
v_gene: TRBV19; d_gene: .; abundance: .; j_gene: TRBJ1-4; CDR3nt: TGTGCCTCACAGCGGGGTGAGGCTGAAAAACTGTTTTTT; CDR3aa: CASQRGEAEKLFF
v_gene: TRBV5-1; d_gene: .; abundance: .; j_gene: TRBJ1-4; CDR3nt: TGCGCCAGCAGCCTGGCCCCGATCGGCCTAAATGAAAAACTGTTTTTT; CDR3aa: CASSLAPIGLNEKLFF
v_gene: TRBV11-2; d_gene: .; abundance: .; j_gene: TRBJ2-1; CDR3nt: TGTGCCAGCAGCTTTGGAGGCAGGGCTATCTACAATGAGCAGTTCTTC; CDR3aa: CASSFGGRAIYNEQFF